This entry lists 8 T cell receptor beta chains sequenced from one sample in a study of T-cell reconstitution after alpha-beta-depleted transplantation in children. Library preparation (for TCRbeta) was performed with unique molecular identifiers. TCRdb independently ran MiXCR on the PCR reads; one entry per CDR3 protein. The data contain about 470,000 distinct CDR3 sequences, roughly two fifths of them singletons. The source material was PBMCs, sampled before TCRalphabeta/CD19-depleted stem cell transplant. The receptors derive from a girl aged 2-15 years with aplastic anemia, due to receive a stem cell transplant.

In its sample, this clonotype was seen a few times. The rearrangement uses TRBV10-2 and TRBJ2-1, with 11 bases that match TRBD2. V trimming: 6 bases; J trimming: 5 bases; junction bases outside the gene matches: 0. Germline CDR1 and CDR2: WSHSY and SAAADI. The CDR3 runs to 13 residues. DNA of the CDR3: TGCGCCAGCAGGGGACTAGCGGACAATGAGCAGTTCTTC. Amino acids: CASRGLADNEQFF.

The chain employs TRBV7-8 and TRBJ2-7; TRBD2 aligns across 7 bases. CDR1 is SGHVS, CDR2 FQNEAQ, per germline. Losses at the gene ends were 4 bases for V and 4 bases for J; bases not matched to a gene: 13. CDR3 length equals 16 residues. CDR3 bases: TGTGCCAGCAGCTCCAGGGCCAGCGGGGTTAAATACGAGCAGTACTTC. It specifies CASSSRASGVKYEQYF.

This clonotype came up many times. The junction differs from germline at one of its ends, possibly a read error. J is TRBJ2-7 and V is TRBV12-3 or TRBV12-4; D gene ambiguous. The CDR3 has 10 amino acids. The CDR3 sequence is CASSSFEQYF. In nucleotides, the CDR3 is TGTGCCAGCAGTTCCTTCGAGCAGTACTTC.

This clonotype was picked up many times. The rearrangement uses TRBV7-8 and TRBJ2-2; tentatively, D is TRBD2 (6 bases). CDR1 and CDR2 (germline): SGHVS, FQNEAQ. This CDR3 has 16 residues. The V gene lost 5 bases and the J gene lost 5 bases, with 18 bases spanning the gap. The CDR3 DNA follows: TGTGCCAGCAGCCCCCGGATAGCGGTGAATACCGGGGAGCTGTTTTTT. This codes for CASSPRIAVNTGELFF. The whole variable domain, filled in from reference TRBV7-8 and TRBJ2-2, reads GAGVSQSPRYKVAKRGQDVALRCDPISGHVSLFWYQQALGQGPEFLTYFQNEAQLDKSGLPSDRFFAERPEGSVSTLKIQRTQQEDSAVYLCASSPRIAVNTGELFFGEGSRLTVL.

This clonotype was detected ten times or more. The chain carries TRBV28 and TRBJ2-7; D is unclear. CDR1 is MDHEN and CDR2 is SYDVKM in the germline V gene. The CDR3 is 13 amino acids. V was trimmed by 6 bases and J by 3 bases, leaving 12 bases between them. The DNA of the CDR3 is TGTGCCAGCAGATCCGGGTCTAGCTACGAGCAGTACTTC. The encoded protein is CASRSGSSYEQYF.

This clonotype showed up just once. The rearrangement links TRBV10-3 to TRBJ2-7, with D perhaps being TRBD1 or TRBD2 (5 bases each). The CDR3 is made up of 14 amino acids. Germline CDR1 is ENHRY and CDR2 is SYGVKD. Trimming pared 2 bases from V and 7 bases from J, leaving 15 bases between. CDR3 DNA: TGTGCCATCAGTGAGACCGGGACCCCTGGAGAGCAGTACTTC. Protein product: CAISETGTPGEQYF.

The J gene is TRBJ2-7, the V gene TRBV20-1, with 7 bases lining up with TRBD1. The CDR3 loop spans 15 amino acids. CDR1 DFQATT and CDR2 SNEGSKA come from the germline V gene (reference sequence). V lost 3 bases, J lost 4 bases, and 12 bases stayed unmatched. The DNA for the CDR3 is TGCAGTGCTAGCCCCGAACCCCAGGGGGTATACGAGCAGTACTTC. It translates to CSASPEPQGVYEQYF.

CDR3 coding DNA: TGTGCCAGCAGTACTGGCCCCGGGGAGACCCAGTACTTC. Its protein product is CASSTGPGETQYF. The chain employs TRBV7-6 and TRBJ2-5; D is unclear. The germline V and J ends were trimmed by 6 bases and 5 bases, with 13 bases remaining between them. The CDR3 consists of 13 residues. Germline assignment: CDR1 SGHVS and CDR2 FNYEAQ.